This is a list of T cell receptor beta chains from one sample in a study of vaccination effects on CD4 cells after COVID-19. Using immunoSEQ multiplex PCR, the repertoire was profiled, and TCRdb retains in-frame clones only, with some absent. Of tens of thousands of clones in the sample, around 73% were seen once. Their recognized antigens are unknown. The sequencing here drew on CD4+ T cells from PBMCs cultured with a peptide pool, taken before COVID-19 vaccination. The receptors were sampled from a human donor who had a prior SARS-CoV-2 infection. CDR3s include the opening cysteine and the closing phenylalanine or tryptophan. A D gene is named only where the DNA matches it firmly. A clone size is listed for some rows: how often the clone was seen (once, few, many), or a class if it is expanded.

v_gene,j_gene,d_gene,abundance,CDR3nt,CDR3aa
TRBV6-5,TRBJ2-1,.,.,TGTGCCAGCAGTTACCGGGGCCAGGCGAGGTTCTTC,CASSYRGQARFF
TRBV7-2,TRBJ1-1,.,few,TGTGCCAGCAGCCCCCGCGGGGGCGGCTCGATTGAAGCTTTCTTT,CASSPRGGGSIEAFF
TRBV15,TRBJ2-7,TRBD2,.,TGTGCCACCAGCACCTTCGCGGCTAGCGGGAACTACGAGCAGTACTTC,CATSTFAASGNYEQYF
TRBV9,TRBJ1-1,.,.,TGTGCCAGCAGCGTAGCGCCGGGCGGGAGCACTGAAGCTTTCTTT,CASSVAPGGSTEAFF
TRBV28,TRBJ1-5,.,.,TGTGCCAGCAGTTCCGGCGGATTCCTTCTCAATCAGCCCCAGCATTTT,CASSSGGFLLNQPQHF
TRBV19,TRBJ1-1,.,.,TGTGCCAGTAGTAAGGAAACGGTGAACACTGAAGCTTTCTTT,CASSKETVNTEAFF
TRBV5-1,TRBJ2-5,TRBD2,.,TGCGCCAGCAGCTTGGTAGCGGGGGCTGAGACCCAGTACTTC,CASSLVAGAETQYF
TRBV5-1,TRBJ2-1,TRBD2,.,TGCGCCAGCAGCGAACTGGGACTAGCGGGAGCAGTAGGTGAGCAGTTCTTC,CASSELGLAGAVGEQFF
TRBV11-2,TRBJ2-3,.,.,TGTGCCAGCAGCACAATCACAGATACGCAGTATTTT,CASSTITDTQYF
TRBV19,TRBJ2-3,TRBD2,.,TGTGCCAGTAGTCTCGGACTAGCGGGGGGCAGAACAGATACGCAGTATTTT,CASSLGLAGGRTDTQYF
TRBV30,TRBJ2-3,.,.,TGTGCCTGGAGTGTAGGCCCATTCGGCTCAGATACGCAGTATTTT,CAWSVGPFGSDTQYF
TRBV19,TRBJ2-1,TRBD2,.,TGTGCCACCCGGACTAGCGGGTGGTTAAGCTACAATGAGCAGTTCTTC,CATRTSGWLSYNEQFF
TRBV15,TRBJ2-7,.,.,TGTGCCACCAGCAGAGTTACAGGGCGCTACGAGCAGTACTTC,CATSRVTGRYEQYF
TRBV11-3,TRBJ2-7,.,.,TGTGCCAGCAGCTTAAGGGGGGGCGGAGTCCACGAGCAGTACTTC,CASSLRGGGVHEQYF
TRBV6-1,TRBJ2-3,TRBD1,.,TGTGCCAGCAGTGACACTGGACAGGCCTTCACAGATACGCAGTATTTT,CASSDTGQAFTDTQYF